This T cell receptor (beta chain) was identified during a study of cytomegalovirus exposure and HLA in healthy donors. With regard to this clone: The antigen is unknown.

Study findings and constraints: CMV serostatus was the only immune exposure information that was available.

The germline CDR1 and CDR2 sequences are MNHNS and SASEGT. The CDR3 consists of 15 residues. With V trimmed by 5 bases and J by 5 bases, 7 bases remained unmatched. PCR employed 60 Vbeta and 13 Jbeta primers. Assay used: immunoSEQ multiplex PCR; TCRdb lists only in-frame clones, some missing. The data show approximately 80,000 clones, 72% seen once. The receptor comes from a woman aged 40-49 years in good health and CMV-seropositive. Specimen: PBMCs. J is TRBJ2-7 and V is TRBV6-1; 12 positions match TRBD2. CDR3 bases: TGTGCCAGCAGTCCCTCGACTAGCGGGAGCGACGAGCAGTACTTC. Amino acid sequence: CASSPSTSGSDEQYF.